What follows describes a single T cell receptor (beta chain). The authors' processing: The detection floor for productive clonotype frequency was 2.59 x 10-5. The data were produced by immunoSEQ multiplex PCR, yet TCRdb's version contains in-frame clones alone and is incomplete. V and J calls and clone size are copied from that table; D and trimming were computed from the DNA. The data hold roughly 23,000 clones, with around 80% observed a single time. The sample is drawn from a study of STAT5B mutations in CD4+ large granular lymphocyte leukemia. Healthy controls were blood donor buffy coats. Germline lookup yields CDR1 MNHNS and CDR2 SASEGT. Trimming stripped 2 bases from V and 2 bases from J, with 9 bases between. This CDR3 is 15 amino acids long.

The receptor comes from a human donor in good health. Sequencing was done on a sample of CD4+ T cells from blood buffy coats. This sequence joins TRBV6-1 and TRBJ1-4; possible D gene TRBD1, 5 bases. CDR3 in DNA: TGTGCCAGCAGTGAAATAAGGGGCACTAATGAAAAACTGTTTTTT. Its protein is CASSEIRGTNEKLFF.